In this sample, the clone carrying this T cell receptor (beta chain) turned up many times. Antigen unknown. The sample originates from a study of T cell repertoires in cytomegalovirus infection. Study overall: Public TCR beta signatures indicated both CMV infection and matching HLA type. Notes on the study in general: Dominating the ex vivo response were TCR beta clonotypes that were CMV-specific and HLA-C-restricted. The study identified carriers of CMV plus the relevant HLA from cumulative public TCR beta family frequency.

One entry per CDR3 protein, called by TCRdb with MiXCR from the reads. Among 200,000 to 300,000 distinct CDR3 sequences listed, 9.1% were seen once. J lost 8 bases, V lost 5 bases, and 8 bases had no gene match. CDR1 is SGHTA, CDR2 FQGNSA, per germline. The CDR3 loop spans 13 amino acids. Sequenced sample: PBMCs. The chain recombines TRBV7-2 with TRBJ2-5; 7 bases are a match to TRBD1. This TCR came from a human donor in good health (CMV status not recorded). Some clones in this sample may be carry-over from other donors' samples. The CDR3, as DNA: TGTGCCAGCAGCCCTAGACAGGGTACCACCCAGTACTTC. Encoded protein: CASSPRQGTTQYF.